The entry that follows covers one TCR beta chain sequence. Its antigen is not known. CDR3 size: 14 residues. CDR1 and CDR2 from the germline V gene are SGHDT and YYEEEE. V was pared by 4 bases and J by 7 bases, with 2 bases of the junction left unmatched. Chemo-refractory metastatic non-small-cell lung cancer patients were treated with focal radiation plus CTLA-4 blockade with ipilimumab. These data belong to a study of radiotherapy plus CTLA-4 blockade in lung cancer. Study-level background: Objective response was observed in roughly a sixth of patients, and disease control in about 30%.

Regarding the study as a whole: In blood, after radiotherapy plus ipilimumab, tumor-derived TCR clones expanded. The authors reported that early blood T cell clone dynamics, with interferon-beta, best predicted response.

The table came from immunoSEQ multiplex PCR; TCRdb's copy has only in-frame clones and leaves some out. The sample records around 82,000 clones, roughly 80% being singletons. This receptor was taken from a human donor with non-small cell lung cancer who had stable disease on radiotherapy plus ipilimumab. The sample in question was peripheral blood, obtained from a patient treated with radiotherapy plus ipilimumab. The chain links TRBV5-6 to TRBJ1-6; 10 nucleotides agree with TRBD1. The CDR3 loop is CASSAGQGNSPLHF. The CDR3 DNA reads TGTGCCAGCAGCGCGGGACAGGGGAATTCACCCCTCCACTTT. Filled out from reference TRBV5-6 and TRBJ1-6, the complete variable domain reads DAGVTQSPTHLIKTRGQQVTLRCSPKSGHDTVSWYQQALGQGPQFIFQYYEEEERQRGNFPDRFSGHQFPNYSSELNVNALLLGDSALYLCASSAGQGNSPLHFGNGTRLTVT.